This T cell receptor (beta chain) came from a study of vaccination effects on CD4 cells after COVID-19. Findings of the study overall: Infection-derived and vaccine-derived clones contracted markedly late after vaccination.

The repertoire was sequenced with immunoSEQ multiplex PCR; TCRdb's copy has only in-frame clones and lacks some. The sample records tens of thousands of clones, 76% being singletons. CDR1 is SGDLS, CDR2 YYNGEE, per germline. The CDR3 length is 13 residues. The ends were cut back, 0 bases at V and 10 bases at J, with 11 bases in the middle. Notes on this clone: Its antigen is unknown.

Viral peptide pool expansion of antigen-specific CD4+ T cells preceded sequencing in the ViraFEST assay. CD4+ T cell isolation took place after less than 13 days of culture. This person caught SARS-CoV-2 sometime from March to December 2020, and PCR testing confirmed the infection. A density of about 2 million PBMC per well was used; these cells were cultured with 10 IU/ml IL-2 and about 9.5 ug/ml peptides. Serving as the negative control culture was a pool of HIV-1 Nef peptides. Here the sequenced sample was CD4+ T cells from PBMCs cultured with HIV peptides, taken before COVID-19 vaccination. Stated subset: HIV-1 Nef peptide pool negative control/reference culture. J is TRBJ2-1 and V is TRBV9; perhaps TRBD2 as D (5 bases). The TCR comes from a human donor who had a prior SARS-CoV-2 infection. CDR3: CASSVAHSVEQFF. The DNA of the CDR3 is TGTGCCAGCAGCGTAGCCCATAGCGTCGAGCAGTTCTTC.